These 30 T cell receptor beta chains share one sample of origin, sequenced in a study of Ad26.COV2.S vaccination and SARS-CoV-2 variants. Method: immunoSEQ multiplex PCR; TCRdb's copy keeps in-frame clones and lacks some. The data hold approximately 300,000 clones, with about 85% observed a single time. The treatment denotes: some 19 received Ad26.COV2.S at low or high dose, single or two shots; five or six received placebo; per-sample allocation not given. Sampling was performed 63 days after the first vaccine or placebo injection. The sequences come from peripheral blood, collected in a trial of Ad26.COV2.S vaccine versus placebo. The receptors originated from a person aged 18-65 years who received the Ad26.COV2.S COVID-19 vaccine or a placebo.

The CDR3 DNA is TGTGCCAGCAGCCCCACAGGTCTTAAAAACATTCAGTACTTC. Amino acids: CASSPTGLKNIQYF. The rearrangement joins TRBV14 to TRBJ2-4, with D perhaps matching TRBD1 (5 bases). Trimming took off 4 bases at V and 4 bases at J, with 11 bases between the two ends. CDR1 is SGHDN and CDR2 is FVKESK in the germline V gene. This CDR3 spans 14 amino acids.

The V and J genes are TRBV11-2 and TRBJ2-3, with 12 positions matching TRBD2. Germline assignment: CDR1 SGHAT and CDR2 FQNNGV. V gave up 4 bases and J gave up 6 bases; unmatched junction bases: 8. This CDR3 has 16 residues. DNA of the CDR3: TGTGCCAGCAGCTGGCTAGCGGGGGGGCTGGGGGATACGCAGTATTTT. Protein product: CASSWLAGGLGDTQYF.

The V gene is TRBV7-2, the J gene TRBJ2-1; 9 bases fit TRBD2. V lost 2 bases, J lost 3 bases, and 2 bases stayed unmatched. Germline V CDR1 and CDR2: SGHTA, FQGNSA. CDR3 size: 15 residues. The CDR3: CASSLNSGGYNEQFF. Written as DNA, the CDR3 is TGTGCCAGCAGCTTAAATAGCGGGGGCTACAATGAGCAGTTCTTC.

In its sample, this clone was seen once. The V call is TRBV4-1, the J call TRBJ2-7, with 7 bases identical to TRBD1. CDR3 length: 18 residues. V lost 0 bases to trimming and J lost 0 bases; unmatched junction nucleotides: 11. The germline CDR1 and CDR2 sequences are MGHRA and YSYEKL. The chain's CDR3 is CASSQELMGTGASYEQYF. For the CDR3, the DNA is TGCGCCAGCAGCCAAGAACTCATGGGAACAGGGGCCTCCTACGAGCAGTACTTC.

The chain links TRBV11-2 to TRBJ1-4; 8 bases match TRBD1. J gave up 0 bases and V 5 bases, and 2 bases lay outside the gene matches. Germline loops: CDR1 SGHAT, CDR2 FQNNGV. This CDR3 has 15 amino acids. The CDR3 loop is CASSLDRATNEKLFF. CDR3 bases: TGTGCCAGCAGCCTGGACAGGGCAACTAATGAAAAACTGTTTTTT.

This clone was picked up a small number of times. CDR3 residues: CASSAGQYNQPQHF. The CDR3 DNA reads as TGTGCCAGCAGCGCAGGACAGTACAATCAGCCCCAGCATTTT. V gene TRBV7-8 combines with J gene TRBJ1-5, with D possibly TRBD1 on 6 matching bases. The V and J ends lost 5 bases and 3 bases respectively, with 11 bases between them. The CDR3 covers 14 residues. Germline CDR1 and CDR2: SGHVS and FQNEAQ. Full variable domain (remainder filled in from reference TRBV7-8 and TRBJ1-5): GAGVSQSPRYKVAKRGQDVALRCDPISGHVSLFWYQQALGQGPEFLTYFQNEAQLDKSGLPSDRFFAERPEGSVSTLKIQRTQQEDSAVYLCASSAGQYNQPQHFGDGTRLSIL.

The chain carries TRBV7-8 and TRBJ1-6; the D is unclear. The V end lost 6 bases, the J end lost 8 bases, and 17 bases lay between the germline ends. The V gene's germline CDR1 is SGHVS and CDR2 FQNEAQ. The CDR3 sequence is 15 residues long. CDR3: CASRIVGRNYSPLHF. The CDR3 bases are TGTGCCAGCAGAATCGTGGGCAGGAATTATTCACCCCTCCACTTT.

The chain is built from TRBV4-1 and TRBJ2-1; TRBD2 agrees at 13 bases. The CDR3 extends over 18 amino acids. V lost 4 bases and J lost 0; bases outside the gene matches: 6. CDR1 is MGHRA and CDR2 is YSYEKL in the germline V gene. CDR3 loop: CASSPKGLAGSSYNEQFF. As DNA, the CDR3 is TGCGCCAGCAGCCCTAAGGGACTAGCGGGGAGCTCCTACAATGAGCAGTTCTTC.

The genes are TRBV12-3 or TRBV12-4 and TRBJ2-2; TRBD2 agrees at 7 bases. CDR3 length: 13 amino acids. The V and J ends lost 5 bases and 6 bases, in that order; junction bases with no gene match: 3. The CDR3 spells CASSPRGAGELFF. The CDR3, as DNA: TGTGCCAGCAGTCCCCGGGGGGCCGGGGAGCTGTTTTTT.

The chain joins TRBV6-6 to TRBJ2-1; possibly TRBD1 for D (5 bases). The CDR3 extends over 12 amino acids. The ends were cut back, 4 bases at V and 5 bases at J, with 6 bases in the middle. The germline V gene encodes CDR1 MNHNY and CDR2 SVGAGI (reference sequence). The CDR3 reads CASSSTDNEQFF. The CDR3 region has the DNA TGTGCCAGCAGTTCGACAGACAATGAGCAGTTCTTC.

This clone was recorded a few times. CDR3 DNA: TGTGCCAGCAGAGCCGGACAGGGGGCAAACAATGAGCAGTTCTTC. It codes for CASRAGQGANNEQFF. The gene calls are TRBV2 and TRBJ2-1; 11 bases are a match to TRBD1. CDR1 is SNHLY, CDR2 FYNNEI, per germline. V gave up 6 bases and J gave up 5 bases; unmatched junction bases: 6. The CDR3 totals 15 residues. The full variable domain, rest sourced from reference TRBV2 and TRBJ2-1, is EPEVTQTPSHQVTQMGQEVILRCVPISNHLYFYWYRQILGQKVEFLVSFYNNEISEKSEIFDDQFSVERPDGSNFTLKIRSTKLEDSAMYFCASRAGQGANNEQFFGPGTRLTVL.

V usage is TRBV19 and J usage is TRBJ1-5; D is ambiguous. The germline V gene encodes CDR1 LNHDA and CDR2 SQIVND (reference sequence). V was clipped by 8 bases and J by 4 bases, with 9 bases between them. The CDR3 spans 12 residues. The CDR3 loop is CASSWLNQPQHF. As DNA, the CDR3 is TGTGCCAGTTCCTGGCTAAATCAGCCCCAGCATTTT.

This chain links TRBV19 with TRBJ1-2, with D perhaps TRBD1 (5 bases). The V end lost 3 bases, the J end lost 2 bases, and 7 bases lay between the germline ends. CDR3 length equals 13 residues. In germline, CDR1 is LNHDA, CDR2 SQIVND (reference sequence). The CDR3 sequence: CASSMDTNYGYTF. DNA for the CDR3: TGTGCCAGTAGTATGGACACAAACTATGGCTACACCTTC.

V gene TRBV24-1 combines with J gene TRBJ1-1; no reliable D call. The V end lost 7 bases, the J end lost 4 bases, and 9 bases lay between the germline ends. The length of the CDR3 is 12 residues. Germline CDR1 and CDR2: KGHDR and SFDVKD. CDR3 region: CATSEAGTEAFF. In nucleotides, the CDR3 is TGTGCCACCAGCGAGGCTGGCACTGAAGCTTTCTTT.

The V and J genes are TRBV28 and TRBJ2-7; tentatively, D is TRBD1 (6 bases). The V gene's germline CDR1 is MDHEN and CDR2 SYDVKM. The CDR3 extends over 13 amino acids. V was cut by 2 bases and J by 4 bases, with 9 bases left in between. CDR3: CASSLNQGYEQYF. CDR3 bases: TGTGCCAGCAGTTTAAATCAGGGGTACGAGCAGTACTTC.

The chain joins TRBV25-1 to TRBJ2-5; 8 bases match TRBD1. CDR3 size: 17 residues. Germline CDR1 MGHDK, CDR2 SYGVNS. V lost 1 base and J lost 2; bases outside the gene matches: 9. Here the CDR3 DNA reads TGTGCCAGCAGTGAATTGCGCGTGGACAGGGAACAAGAGACCCAGTACTTC. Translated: CASSELRVDREQETQYF.

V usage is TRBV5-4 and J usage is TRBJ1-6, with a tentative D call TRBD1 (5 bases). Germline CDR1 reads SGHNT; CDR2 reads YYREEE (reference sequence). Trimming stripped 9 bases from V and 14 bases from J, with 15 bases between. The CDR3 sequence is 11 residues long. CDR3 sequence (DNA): TGTGCCACCCTGACCGGGACGTCCCTCCACTTT. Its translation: CATLTGTSLHF. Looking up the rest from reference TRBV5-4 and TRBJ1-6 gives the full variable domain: ETGVTQSPTHLIKTRGQQVTLRCSSQSGHNTVSWYQQALGQGPQFIFQYYREEENGRGNFPPRFSGLQFPNYSSELNVNALELDDSALYLCATLTGTSLHFGNGTRLTVT.

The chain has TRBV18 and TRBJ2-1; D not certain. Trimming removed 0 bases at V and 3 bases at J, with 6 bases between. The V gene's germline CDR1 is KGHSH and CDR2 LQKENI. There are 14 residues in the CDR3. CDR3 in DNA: TGTGCCAGCTCACCACCTGCCAGCTACAATGAGCAGTTCTTC. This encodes CASSPPASYNEQFF. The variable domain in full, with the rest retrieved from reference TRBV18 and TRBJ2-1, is NAGVMQNPRHLVRRRGQEARLRCSPMKGHSHVYWYRQLPEEGLKFMVYLQKENIIDESGMPKERFSAEFPKEGPSILRIQQVVRGDSAAYFCASSPPASYNEQFFGPGTRLTVL.

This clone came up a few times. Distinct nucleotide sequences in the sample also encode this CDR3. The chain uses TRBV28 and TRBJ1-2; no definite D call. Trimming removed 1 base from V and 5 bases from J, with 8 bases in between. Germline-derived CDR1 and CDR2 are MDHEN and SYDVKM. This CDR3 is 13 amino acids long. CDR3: CASSLLTAYGYTF. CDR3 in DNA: TGTGCCAGCAGTTTATTGACCGCGTATGGCTACACCTTC.

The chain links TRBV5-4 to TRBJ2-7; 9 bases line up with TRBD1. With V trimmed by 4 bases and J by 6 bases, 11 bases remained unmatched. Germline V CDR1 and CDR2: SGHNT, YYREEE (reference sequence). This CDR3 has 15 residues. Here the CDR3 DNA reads TGTGCCAGCAGCGTAGGGACAGGGAGGGTGAGCGAGCAGTACTTC. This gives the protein CASSVGTGRVSEQYF.

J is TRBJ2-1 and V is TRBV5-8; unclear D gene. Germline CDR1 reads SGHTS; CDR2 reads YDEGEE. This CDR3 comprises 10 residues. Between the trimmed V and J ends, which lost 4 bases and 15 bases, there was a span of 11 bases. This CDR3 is CASSRAWSFF. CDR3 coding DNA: TGTGCCAGCAGCCGGGCATGGTCGTTCTTC.

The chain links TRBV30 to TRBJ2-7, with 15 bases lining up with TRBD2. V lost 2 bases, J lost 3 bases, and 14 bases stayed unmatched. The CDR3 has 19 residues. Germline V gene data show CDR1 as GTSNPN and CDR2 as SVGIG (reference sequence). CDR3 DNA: TGTGCCTGGAGTCCTACCACAGGGACTAGCGGGGGGTCCTACTACGAGCAGTACTTC. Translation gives CAWSPTTGTSGGSYYEQYF.

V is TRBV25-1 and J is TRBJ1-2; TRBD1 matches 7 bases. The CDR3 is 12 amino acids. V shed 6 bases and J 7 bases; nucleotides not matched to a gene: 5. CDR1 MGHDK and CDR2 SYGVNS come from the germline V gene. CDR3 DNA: TGTGCCAGCAGAGACAGGGAGGGTGGCTACACCTTC. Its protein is CASRDREGGYTF.

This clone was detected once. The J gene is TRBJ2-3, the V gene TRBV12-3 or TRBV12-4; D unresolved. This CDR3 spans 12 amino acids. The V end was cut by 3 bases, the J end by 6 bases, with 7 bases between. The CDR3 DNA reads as TGTGCCAGCAGTTTTTCCCGGGATACGCAGTATTTT. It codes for CASSFSRDTQYF.

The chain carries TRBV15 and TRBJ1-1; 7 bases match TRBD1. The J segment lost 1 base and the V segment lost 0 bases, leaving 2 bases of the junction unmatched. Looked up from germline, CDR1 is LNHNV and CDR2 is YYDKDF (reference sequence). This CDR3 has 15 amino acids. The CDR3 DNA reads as TGTGCCACCAGCAGAGATGACAGGGAGAACACTGAAGCTTTCTTT. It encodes CATSRDDRENTEAFF.

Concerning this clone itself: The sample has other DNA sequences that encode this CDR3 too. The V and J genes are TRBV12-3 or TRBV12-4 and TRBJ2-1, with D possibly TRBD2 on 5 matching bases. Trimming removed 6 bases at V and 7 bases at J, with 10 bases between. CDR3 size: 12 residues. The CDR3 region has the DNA TGTGCCAGCAGCTACGGCGGGAATGAGCAGTTCTTC. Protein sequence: CASSYGGNEQFF.

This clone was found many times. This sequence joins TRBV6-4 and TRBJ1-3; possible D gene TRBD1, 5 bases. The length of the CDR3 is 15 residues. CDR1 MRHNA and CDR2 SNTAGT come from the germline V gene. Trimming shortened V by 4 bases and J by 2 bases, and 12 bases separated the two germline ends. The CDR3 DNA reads TGTGCCAGCAGTGTCGGGGCAGGGCCTGGAAACACCATATATTTT. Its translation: CASSVGAGPGNTIYF.

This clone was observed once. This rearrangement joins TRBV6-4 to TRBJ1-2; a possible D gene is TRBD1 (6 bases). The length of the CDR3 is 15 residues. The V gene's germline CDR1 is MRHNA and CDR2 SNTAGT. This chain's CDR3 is CSQTLVPGGAYGYTF. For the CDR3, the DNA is TGTTCACAAACCCTCGTTCCGGGGGGCGCCTATGGCTACACCTTC.

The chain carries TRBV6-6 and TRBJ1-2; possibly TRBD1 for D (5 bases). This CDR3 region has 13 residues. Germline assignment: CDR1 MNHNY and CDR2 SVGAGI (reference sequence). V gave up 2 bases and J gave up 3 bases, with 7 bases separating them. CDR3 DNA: TGTGCCAGCAGTTACGACAGCTACTATGGCTACACCTTC. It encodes CASSYDSYYGYTF.

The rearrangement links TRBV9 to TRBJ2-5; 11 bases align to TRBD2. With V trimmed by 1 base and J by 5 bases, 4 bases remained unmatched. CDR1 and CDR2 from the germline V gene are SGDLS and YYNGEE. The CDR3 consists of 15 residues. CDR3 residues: CASSVIAGGSETQYF. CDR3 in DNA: TGTGCCAGCAGCGTAATAGCGGGGGGGTCGGAGACCCAGTACTTC. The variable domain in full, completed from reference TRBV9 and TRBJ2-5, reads DSGVTQTPKHLITATGQRVTLRCSPRSGDLSVYWYQQSLDQGLQFLIQYYNGEERAKGNILERFSAQQFPDLHSELNLSSLELGDSALYFCASSVIAGGSETQYFGPGTRLLVL.